Following are 30 T cell receptor beta chains from one sample sequenced in a study of T cells in Graves' hyperthyroidism and ophthalmopathy. The investigators amplified TCR beta CDR3 regions from RNA transcripts. Initially, a first-round RT-PCR of the TCR CDR3 employed the HTBI primer set. One entry per CDR3 protein, called by TCRdb with MiXCR from the multiplex PCR reads. The profile shows roughly 570,000 distinct CDR3 sequences, around a sixth of them singletons. What was sequenced was blood. These receptor sequences come from a woman in her 30s with Graves' hyperthyroidism.

This clonotype was observed once. It may be a read error: a sequence one base away is much more abundant. Here the CDR3 omits its conserved ending phenylalanine or tryptophan, so a read error is the likely source. The gene calls are TRBV2 and TRBJ1-1, with D unclear. Germline assignment: CDR1 SNHLY and CDR2 FYNNEI. The length of the CDR3 is 11 residues. The V end was cut by 7 bases, the J end by 1 base, with 4 bases between. CDR3: CASNRNTEAFS. DNA for the CDR3: TGTGCCAGCAACAGGAACACTGAAGCTTTCTCT.

This clonotype came up many times. J is TRBJ2-5 and V is TRBV7-6, with D hard to call. V was trimmed by 1 base and J by 5 bases, leaving 5 bases between them. There are 12 residues in the CDR3. Germline V gene data show CDR1 as SGHVS and CDR2 as FNYEAQ. The CDR3 region is CASSLGPETQYF. DNA for the CDR3: TGTGCCAGCAGCTTAGGACCTGAGACCCAGTACTTC. Based on the CDR3 plus reference TRBV7-6 and TRBJ2-5, the full variable domain is GAGVSQSPRYKVTKRGQDVALRCDPISGHVSLYWYRQALGQGPEFLTYFNYEAQQDKSGLPNDRFSAERPEGSISTLTIQRTEQRDSAMYRCASSLGPETQYFGPGTRLLVL.

This clonotype was picked up many times. The chain has TRBV12-3 or TRBV12-4 and TRBJ2-7; 9 bases are shared with TRBD1. Trimming cost V 8 bases and J 7 bases; bases outside gene matches: 12. The CDR3 spans 14 residues. CDR3 sequence (DNA): TGTGCCAGCTGCCCCCCCGGGACAGGGTGGGAGCAGTACTTC. Encoded protein: CASCPPGTGWEQYF.

This clonotype was seen a few times. The chain employs TRBV2 and TRBJ2-1; perhaps TRBD1 as D (5 bases). Germline CDR1 SNHLY, CDR2 FYNNEI. This CDR3 has 12 residues. V shed 6 bases and J shed 7 bases, with 10 bases lying between them. The CDR3 is CASRGPLNEQFF. The CDR3 DNA sequence: TGTGCCAGCAGGGGGCCGCTTAATGAGCAGTTCTTC.

This clonotype was observed at least ten times. V is TRBV5-1 and J is TRBJ2-3; D is uncertain. Germline assignment: CDR1 SGHRS and CDR2 YFSETQ. V shed 2 bases and J shed 4 bases, with 14 bases lying between them. The CDR3 consists of 15 residues. The chain's CDR3 is CASSFIPLGSDTQYF. The CDR3 DNA sequence: TGCGCCAGCAGCTTCATCCCATTAGGCTCAGATACGCAGTATTTT.

In this sample, this clonotype turned up a few times. With a much larger clone just one base away, this may be a read error. In DNA form, the CDR3 reads TGTGCCAGCAGCCAGGACGGGGCCTACGAGCAGTACTTC. Its translation: CASSQDGAYEQYF. The chain is built from TRBV4-2 and TRBJ2-7; maybe TRBD2 (5 bases). Deletions cut 3 bases from V and 2 bases from J, with 8 bases between. The CDR3 extends over 13 amino acids. The germline gives CDR1 LGHNA, CDR2 YNFKEQ.

This chain connects TRBV6-4 to TRBJ2-1; D gene ambiguous. The CDR3 length is 13 residues. V was shortened by 3 bases and J by 6 bases, with 9 bases between the two germline ends. The germline V gene encodes CDR1 MRHNA and CDR2 SNTAGT. The CDR3 region has the DNA TGTGCCAGCAGTGAGGTACTATTCAATGAGCAGTTCTTC. Translated: CASSEVLFNEQFF.

This clonotype was recorded at least ten times. An end of the junction does not agree with germline; a read error may underlie this. The chain uses TRBV3-1 and TRBJ2-7; weak D call: TRBD1 (8 bases). This CDR3 has 12 amino acids. Germline CDR1 is LGHDT and CDR2 is YNNKEL (reference sequence). CDR3 sequence: CASSRGDREQYF. CDR3 sequence (DNA): TGTGCTAGCAGCCGGGGGGACAGGGAGCAGTACTTC.

This clonotype was detected only a few times. J is TRBJ2-3 and V is TRBV6-1; 12 positions agree with TRBD2. CDR1 and CDR2 (germline): MNHNS, SASEGT. V shed 4 bases, J shed 4 bases, and the junction held 9 bases outside the gene matches. The CDR3 spans 17 residues. The CDR3 sequence: CASSARGLAGLSDTQYF. DNA for the CDR3: TGTGCCAGCAGTGCGCGAGGACTAGCGGGATTGTCAGATACGCAGTATTTT.

The chain carries TRBV5-5 and TRBJ1-2, with 9 nucleotides matching TRBD1. The CDR3 runs 15 residues. The V segment lost 0 bases and the J segment 10 bases; nucleotides outside the gene matches: 10. Germline CDR1 SGHKS, CDR2 YYEKEE (reference sequence). The CDR3 DNA sequence: TGTGCCAGCAGCTTGGCACAGGGGGCAACCTTCTCCTACACCTTC. It specifies CASSLAQGATFSYTF. Variable domain in full (rest from reference TRBV5-5 and TRBJ1-2): DAGVTQSPTHLIKTRGQQVTLRCSPISGHKSVSWYQQVLGQGPQFIFQYYEKEERGRGNFPDRFSARQFPNYSSELNVNALLLGDSALYLCASSLAQGATFSYTFGSGTRLTVV.

This clonotype was seen repeatedly, ten times or more. V is TRBV10-3 and J is TRBJ2-5; D is uncertain. The CDR3 length is 12 residues. The ends were cut back, 1 base at V and 4 bases at J, with 4 bases in the middle. From germline, CDR1 is ENHRY and CDR2 SYGVKD. The CDR3 DNA reads TGTGCCATCAGTGAGTTGCGAGAGACCCAGTACTTC. This codes for CAISELRETQYF.

This rearrangement joins TRBV6-6 to TRBJ2-4, with D possibly being TRBD1 or TRBD2 (5 bases each). The CDR3 extends over 16 amino acids. Trimming shortened V by 2 bases and J by 0 bases, and 11 bases separated the two germline ends. The germline V gene encodes CDR1 MNHNY and CDR2 SVGAGI (reference sequence). CDR3 in amino acids: CASSYLGDPAKNIQYF. CDR3 in DNA: TGTGCCAGCAGTTACCTAGGGGACCCAGCCAAAAACATTCAGTACTTC.

This clonotype has ten or more counts. The J gene is TRBJ1-1, the V gene TRBV7-3; no clear D gene. Germline V gene lookup returns CDR1 SGHTA and CDR2 FQGTGA. Trimming removed 3 bases from V and 3 bases from J, with 8 bases in between. The CDR3 is made up of 13 amino acids. The CDR3 nucleotides read TGTGCCAGCAGCTTTACACTGGACACTGAAGCTTTCTTT. It codes for CASSFTLDTEAFF. The full variable domain, in which reference TRBV7-3 and TRBJ1-1 provide the parts outside the CDR3, is GAGVSQTPSNKVTEKGKYVELRCDPISGHTALYWYRQSLGQGPEFLIYFQGTGAADDSGLPNDRFFAVRPEGSVSTLKIQRTERGDSAVYLCASSFTLDTEAFFGQGTRLTVV.

This clonotype was counted between two and nine times. The J gene is TRBJ1-1, the V gene TRBV19; D is possibly TRBD1 (6 bases). V lost 2 bases and J lost 3, with 7 bases in between. Germline CDR1 is LNHDA and CDR2 is SQIVND (reference sequence). The CDR3 length is 13 residues. CDR3 sequence reads: CASSIPGDTEAFF. Written as DNA, the CDR3 is TGTGCCAGTAGTATACCAGGGGACACTGAAGCTTTCTTT.

This clonotype was detected only a few times. The chain couples TRBV29-1 to TRBJ1-2, with TRBD1 matching over 9 bases. The trim removed 3 bases at V and 8 bases at J, leaving 4 bases unmatched. Germline assignment: CDR1 SQVTM and CDR2 ANQGSEA. This CDR3 is built from 12 residues. The CDR3 here is CSVDTGGRGYTF. CDR3 bases: TGCAGCGTTGATACAGGGGGCAGGGGCTACACCTTC.

This clonotype was counted a few times. The chain joins TRBV24-1 to TRBJ2-7; no clear D. The ends were cut back, 5 bases at V and 5 bases at J, with 12 bases in the middle. CDR3 length: 13 amino acids. Germline CDR1 KGHDR, CDR2 SFDVKD. CDR3 sequence (DNA): TGTGCCACCAGTGGCAACAGTGACCACGAGCAGTACTTC. Its protein product is CATSGNSDHEQYF.

Ten or more counts support this clonotype. The chain uses TRBV28 and TRBJ2-3; 8 bases line up with TRBD2. The J segment lost 1 base and the V segment lost 6 bases, leaving 3 bases of the junction unmatched. The CDR3 loop spans 14 amino acids. Germline-derived CDR1 and CDR2 are MDHEN and SYDVKM. The CDR3 nucleotides are TGTGCCAGCAGCGAGACTAGCGGCACAGATACGCAGTATTTT. It is translated as CASSETSGTDTQYF.

This clonotype was detected ten times or more. The chain combines TRBV7-9 with TRBJ2-7, with D tentatively TRBD2 (5 bases). This CDR3 is built from 15 residues. Germline V CDR1 and CDR2: SEHNR, FQNEAQ (reference sequence). Trimming cost V 5 bases and J 0 bases, with 14 bases left between them. CDR3 loop: CASSPIVGDSYEQYF. In DNA form, the CDR3 reads TGTGCCAGCAGCCCTATCGTCGGGGACTCCTACGAGCAGTACTTC.

This clonotype was counted many times. This chain links TRBV5-1 with TRBJ2-7; D gene unclear. CDR1 SGHRS and CDR2 YFSETQ come from the germline V gene. This CDR3 has 13 amino acids. V was cut by 0 bases and J by 5 bases, with 9 bases left in between. The DNA of the CDR3 is TGCGCCAGCAGCTTGGGGGTATTCGACGAGCAGTACTTC. As protein: CASSLGVFDEQYF.

The CDR3 spells CASSPTKTAYEQYF. The DNA of the CDR3 is TGTGCCAGCTCACCCACCAAAACAGCCTACGAGCAGTACTTC. The chain carries TRBV18 and TRBJ2-7, with D unclear. This CDR3 comprises 14 residues. V was cut by 3 bases and J by 2 bases, with 11 bases left in between. Germline V CDR1 and CDR2: KGHSH, LQKENI.

In its sample, this clonotype was seen many times. This chain links TRBV28 with TRBJ1-3; 7 nucleotides align to TRBD1. In germline, CDR1 is MDHEN, CDR2 SYDVKM. This CDR3 contains 13 residues. V dropped 6 bases and J dropped 2; count of bases not matched to a gene: 1. This CDR3 reads CASSGQAGNTIYF. For the CDR3, the DNA is TGTGCCAGCAGCGGACAGGCTGGAAACACCATATATTTT.

This clonotype was recorded a few times. This chain joins TRBV6-1 and TRBJ1-2, with D hard to call. Germline loops: CDR1 MNHNS, CDR2 SASEGT. V was pared by 6 bases and J by 2 bases, with 10 bases between. This CDR3 region has 13 residues. CDR3 residues: CASSKDGNYGYTF. Written as DNA, the CDR3 is TGTGCCAGCAGCAAGGACGGAAACTATGGCTACACCTTC.

There are many counts of this clonotype. This rearrangement joins TRBV7-9 to TRBJ1-1; a weak D match, TRBD1 (5 bases). CDR1 is SEHNR, CDR2 FQNEAQ, per germline (reference sequence). This CDR3 comprises 16 residues. With 1 base removed from V and 0 bases from J, the gap between germline ends came to 12 bases. CDR3 DNA: TGTGCCAGCAGCTTAGGGGGGAGTGACCTGAACACTGAAGCTTTCTTT. Translating it yields CASSLGGSDLNTEAFF.

There are many counts of this clonotype. The chain uses TRBV24-1 and TRBJ1-1; tentative D call: TRBD1 (6 bases). Trimming stripped 3 bases from V and 1 base from J, with 11 bases between. There are 15 residues in the CDR3. CDR1 is KGHDR, CDR2 SFDVKD, per germline. CDR3 coding DNA: TGTGCCACCAGTGATCTGAGGACAGCGAACACTGAAGCTTTCTTT. The encoded protein is CATSDLRTANTEAFF.

The V call is TRBV7-2, the J call TRBJ2-3; possible D gene TRBD1, 6 bases. Germline V gene lookup returns CDR1 SGHTA and CDR2 FQGNSA. CDR3 size: 16 residues. The V gene lost 5 bases and the J gene lost 1 base, with 16 bases spanning the gap. CDR3: CASSGEQGVGTDTQYF. Written as DNA, the CDR3 is TGTGCCAGCAGCGGAGAACAGGGCGTGGGCACAGATACGCAGTATTTT.

This clonotype was detected ten times or more. The chain uses TRBV2 and TRBJ2-1; 7 bases map to TRBD2. V was clipped by 7 bases and J by 7 bases; unmatched bases: 22. Germline CDR1 reads SNHLY; CDR2 reads FYNNEI. This CDR3 comprises 18 residues. The DNA for the CDR3 is TGTGCCAGCATCCCGGGAGGACCATCGTCGGGGTTTTGGAATGAGCAGTTCTTC. Amino acids: CASIPGGPSSGFWNEQFF.

This clonotype was recorded at least ten times. The genes are TRBV5-1 and TRBJ1-2, with D unclear. Germline values: CDR1 SGHRS, CDR2 YFSETQ. V was pared by 3 bases and J by 0 bases, with 9 bases between. The CDR3 covers 14 residues. CDR3 bases: TGCGCCAGCAGCTCAAGTGGAGCTAACTATGGCTACACCTTC. Translated, it gives CASSSSGANYGYTF.

This clonotype was detected many times. The gene calls are TRBV28 and TRBJ2-1, with no clear D. Trimming took 4 bases from V and 9 from J, leaving 13 bases between them. This CDR3 has 13 amino acids. The germline V gene has CDR1 MDHEN and CDR2 SYDVKM. CDR3 DNA: TGTGCCAGCAGTTCTCCGGGTCCCGGTGAGCAGTTCTTC. Its translation is CASSSPGPGEQFF.

This clonotype was seen many times. This chain connects TRBV11-2 to TRBJ1-2, with D perhaps TRBD1 (5 bases). Germline CDR1 SGHAT, CDR2 FQNNGV. This CDR3 comprises 14 residues. V lost 3 bases, J lost 4 bases, and 12 bases lay in between. The CDR3 DNA sequence: TGTGCCAGCAGCTTGTCGGGGGGGTCCTATGGCTACACCTTC. Translation: CASSLSGGSYGYTF.

This clonotype was counted ten times or more. The chain is built from TRBV24-1 and TRBJ2-1; TRBD2 matches at 16 bases. Per the germline V gene, CDR1 is KGHDR and CDR2 is SFDVKD. The junction had 8 bases not matched to a gene; V was cut back by 9 bases and J by 7 bases. The CDR3 has 16 residues. DNA for the CDR3: TGTGCCACCGGAGGGACTAGCGGGAGGGGAAGTAATGAGCAGTTCTTC. Protein sequence: CATGGTSGRGSNEQFF.